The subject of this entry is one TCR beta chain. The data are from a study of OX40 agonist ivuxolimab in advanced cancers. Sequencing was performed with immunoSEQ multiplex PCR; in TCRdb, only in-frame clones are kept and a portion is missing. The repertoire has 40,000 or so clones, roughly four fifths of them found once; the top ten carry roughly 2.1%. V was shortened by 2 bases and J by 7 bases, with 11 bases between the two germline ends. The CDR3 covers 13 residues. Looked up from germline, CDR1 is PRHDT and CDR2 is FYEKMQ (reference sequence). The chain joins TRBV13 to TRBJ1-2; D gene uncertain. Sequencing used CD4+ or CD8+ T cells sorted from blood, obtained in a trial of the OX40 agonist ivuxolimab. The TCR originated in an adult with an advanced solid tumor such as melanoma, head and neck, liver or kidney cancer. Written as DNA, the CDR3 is TGTGCCAGCAGCTTAATGGGGTCTGGTGGCTACACCTTC. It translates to CASSLMGSGGYTF.